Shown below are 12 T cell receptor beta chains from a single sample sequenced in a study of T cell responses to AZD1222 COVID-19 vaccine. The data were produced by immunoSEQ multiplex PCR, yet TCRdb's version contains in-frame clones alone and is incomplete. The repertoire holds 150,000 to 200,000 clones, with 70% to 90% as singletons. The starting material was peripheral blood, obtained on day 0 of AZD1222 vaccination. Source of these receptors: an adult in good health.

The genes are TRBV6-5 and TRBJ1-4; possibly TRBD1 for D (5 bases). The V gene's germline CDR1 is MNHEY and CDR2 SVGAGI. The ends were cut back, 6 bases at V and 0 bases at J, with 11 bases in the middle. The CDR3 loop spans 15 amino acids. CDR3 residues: CASSGDGSTNEKLFF. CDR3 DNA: TGTGCCAGCAGCGGGGACGGATCAACTAATGAAAAACTGTTTTTT.

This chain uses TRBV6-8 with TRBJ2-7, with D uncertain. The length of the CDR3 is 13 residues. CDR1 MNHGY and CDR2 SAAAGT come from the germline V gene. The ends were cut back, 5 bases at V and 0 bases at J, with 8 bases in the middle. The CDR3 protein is CASSPRSSYEQYV. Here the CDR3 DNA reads TGTGCCAGCAGTCCCAGGAGCTCCTACGAGCAGTACGTC.

The CDR3 sequence: CAWSYRGLAAYNEQFF. CDR3 DNA sequence: TGTGCCTGGAGTTACCGCGGACTAGCTGCCTACAATGAGCAGTTCTTC. This chain links TRBV30 with TRBJ2-1, with 8 bases fitting TRBD2. There are 16 residues in the CDR3. CDR1 is GTSNPN, CDR2 SVGIG, per germline (reference sequence). The V and J ends lost 2 bases and 2 bases, in that order; junction bases with no gene match: 8.

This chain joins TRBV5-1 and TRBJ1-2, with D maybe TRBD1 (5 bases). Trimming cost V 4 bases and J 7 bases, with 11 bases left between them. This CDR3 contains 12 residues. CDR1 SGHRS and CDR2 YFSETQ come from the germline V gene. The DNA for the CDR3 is TGCGCCAGCAGCCCTGGCGGGGGTGGCTACACCTTC. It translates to CASSPGGGGYTF.

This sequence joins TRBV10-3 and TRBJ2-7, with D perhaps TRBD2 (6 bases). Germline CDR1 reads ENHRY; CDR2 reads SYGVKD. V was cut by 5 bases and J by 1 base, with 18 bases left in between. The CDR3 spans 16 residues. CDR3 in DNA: TGTGCCATCAGTCCCAATCTAGCGAGCTTATCCTACGAGCAGTACTTC. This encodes CAISPNLASLSYEQYF.

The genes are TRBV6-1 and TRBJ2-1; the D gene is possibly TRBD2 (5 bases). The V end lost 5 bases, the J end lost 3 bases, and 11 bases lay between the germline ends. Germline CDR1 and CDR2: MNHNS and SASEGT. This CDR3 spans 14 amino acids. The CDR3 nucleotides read TGTGCCAGCAGTTATACTAGGAGCTACAATGAGCAGTTCTTC. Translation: CASSYTRSYNEQFF.

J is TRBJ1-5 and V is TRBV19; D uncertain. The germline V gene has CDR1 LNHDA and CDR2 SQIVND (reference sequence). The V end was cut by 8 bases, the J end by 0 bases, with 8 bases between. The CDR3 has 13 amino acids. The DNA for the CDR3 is TGTGCCAGTCAACACAATAGCAATCAGCCCCAGCATTTT. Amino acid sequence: CASQHNSNQPQHF.

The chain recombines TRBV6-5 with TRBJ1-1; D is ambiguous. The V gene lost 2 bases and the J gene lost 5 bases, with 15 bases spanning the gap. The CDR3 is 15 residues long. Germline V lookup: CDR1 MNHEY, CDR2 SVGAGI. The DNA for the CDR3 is TGTGCCAGCAGTTACACCGGGCGATGGGAGACTGAAGCTTTCTTT. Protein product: CASSYTGRWETEAFF.

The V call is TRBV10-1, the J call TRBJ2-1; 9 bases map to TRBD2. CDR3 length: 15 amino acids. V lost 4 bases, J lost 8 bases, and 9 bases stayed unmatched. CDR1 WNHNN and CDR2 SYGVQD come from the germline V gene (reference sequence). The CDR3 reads CASSGVAGALYEQFF. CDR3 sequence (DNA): TGCGCCAGCAGTGGGGTAGCGGGAGCCCTATATGAGCAGTTCTTC.

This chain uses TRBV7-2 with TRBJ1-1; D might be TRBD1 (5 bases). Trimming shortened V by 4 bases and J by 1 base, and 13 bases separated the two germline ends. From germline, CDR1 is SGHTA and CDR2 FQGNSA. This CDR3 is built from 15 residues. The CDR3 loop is CASSSLGTENTEAFF. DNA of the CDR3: TGTGCCAGCAGCTCGTTGGGGACGGAGAACACTGAAGCTTTCTTT.

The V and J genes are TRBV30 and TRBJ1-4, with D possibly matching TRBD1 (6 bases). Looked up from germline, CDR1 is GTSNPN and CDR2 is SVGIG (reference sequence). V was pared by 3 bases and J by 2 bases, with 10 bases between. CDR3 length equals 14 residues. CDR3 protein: CAWRRGGTNEKLFF. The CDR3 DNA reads TGTGCCTGGAGAAGGGGGGGTACTAATGAAAAACTGTTTTTT.

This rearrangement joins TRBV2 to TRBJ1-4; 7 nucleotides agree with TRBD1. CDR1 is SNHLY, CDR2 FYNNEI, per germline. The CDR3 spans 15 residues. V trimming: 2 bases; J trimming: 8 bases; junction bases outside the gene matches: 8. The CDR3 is CASSEPGQFLEKLFF. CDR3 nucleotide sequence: TGTGCCAGCAGTGAACCGGGACAGTTTCTGGAAAAACTGTTTTTT.